One and the same sample provided the 20 T cell receptor beta chains below, sequenced in a study of identical twins listed by TCRdb under 2016. Library construction relied on 5' RACE. The sequencer was an Illumina HiSeq 2000. TCRdb's own reprocessing of the public reads used fastp at Q25 and MiXCR and kept productive beta chains. All rows with the same CDR3 protein become a single entry with the most common DNA and genes. For this sample there are more than 1.5 million distinct CDR3 sequences; less than 40% appear just once. The ten largest clones take up 0.27% of the sample. Material for sequencing was cord blood. These receptors all stem from a newborn girl in good health.

This clonotype was seen more than once but under ten times. The chain is built from TRBV28 and TRBJ2-1; TRBD2 agrees at 8 bases. CDR1 MDHEN and CDR2 SYDVKM come from the germline V gene. The CDR3 extends over 16 amino acids. V dropped 6 bases and J dropped 1; count of bases not matched to a gene: 8. The CDR3 region is CASSPVTSGSYNEQFF. Here the CDR3 DNA reads TGTGCCAGCAGCCCAGTAACTAGCGGATCCTACAATGAGCAGTTCTTC.

The chain links TRBV4-1 to TRBJ2-1; D unresolved. The CDR3 loop spans 15 amino acids. Germline CDR1 and CDR2: MGHRA and YSYEKL. V was trimmed by 3 bases and J by 5 bases, leaving 14 bases between them. As DNA, the CDR3 is TGCGCCAGCAGCCATGGGGAAGGCCATCACAATGAGCAGTTCTTC. This codes for CASSHGEGHHNEQFF.

This clonotype has only a few counts. V and J are TRBV29-1 and TRBJ2-7; unclear D gene. Between the trimmed V and J ends, which lost 3 bases and 7 bases, there was a span of 10 bases. Germline V CDR1 and CDR2: SQVTM, ANQGSEA. CDR3 length: 11 residues. The CDR3 sequence: CSVEDPQEQYF. CDR3 DNA sequence: TGCAGCGTTGAGGATCCGCAGGAGCAGTACTTC.

This chain connects TRBV3-1 to TRBJ1-5, with D perhaps matching TRBD1 (6 bases). This CDR3 region has 15 residues. V gave up 2 bases and J gave up 0 bases, with 8 bases separating them. Germline CDR1 reads LGHDT; CDR2 reads YNNKEL (reference sequence). CDR3 protein: CASSQSRGSNQPQHF. The CDR3, as DNA: TGTGCCAGCAGCCAATCCAGGGGTAGCAATCAGCCCCAGCATTTT. The full variable domain, rest sourced from reference TRBV3-1 and TRBJ1-5, is DTAVSQTPKYLVTQMGNDKSIKCEQNLGHDTMYWYKQDSKKFLKIMFSYNNKELIINETVPNRFSPKSPDKAHLNLHINSLELGDSAVYFCASSQSRGSNQPQHFGDGTRLSIL.

The chain links TRBV28 to TRBJ2-3; 7 bases are a match to TRBD2. The CDR3 totals 14 residues. V gave up 7 bases and J gave up 1 base; unmatched junction bases: 5. CDR1 is MDHEN and CDR2 is SYDVKM in the germline V gene. CDR3 nucleotides: TGTGCCAGCAAACCTAGCGGAGGCACAGATACGCAGTATTTT. As protein: CASKPSGGTDTQYF.

At least ten counts were recorded for this clonotype. The chain uses TRBV29-1 and TRBJ2-7, with D maybe TRBD1 (6 bases). The CDR3 consists of 12 residues. V lost 4 bases and J 0 bases, leaving 7 bases between the germline ends. From germline, CDR1 is SQVTM and CDR2 ANQGSEA. This CDR3 reads CSVGDTSYEQYF. The CDR3 DNA reads as TGCAGCGTTGGGGACACCTCCTACGAGCAGTACTTC.

The genes are TRBV20-1 and TRBJ2-1, with TRBD2 matching over 10 bases. The CDR3 totals 17 residues. Looked up from germline, CDR1 is DFQATT and CDR2 is SNEGSKA (reference sequence). V lost 3 bases and J lost 3; bases outside the gene matches: 11. CDR3 sequence reads: CSASSLAGVRGYNEQFF. The CDR3 DNA reads TGCAGTGCTAGCAGTCTAGCGGGAGTAAGGGGCTACAATGAGCAGTTCTTC.

This chain links TRBV20-1 with TRBJ2-5; D perhaps matches TRBD2 (6 bases). The CDR3 sequence is 14 residues long. Germline lookup yields CDR1 DFQATT and CDR2 SNEGSKA (reference sequence). Between the trimmed V and J ends, which lost 5 bases and 11 bases, there was a span of 24 bases. CDR3 amino acids: CSAGSRDSYNEQYF. DNA for the CDR3: TGCAGTGCTGGGTCCCGGGACTCGTATAATGAGCAGTACTTC.

The J gene is TRBJ2-4, the V gene TRBV20-1, with D tentatively TRBD2 (6 bases). The CDR3 totals 15 residues. Germline CDR1 DFQATT, CDR2 SNEGSKA (reference sequence). V was clipped by 3 bases and J by 13 bases, with 25 bases between them. This CDR3 is CSAREGSGDYNEQYF. The CDR3 DNA is TGCAGTGCTAGGGAGGGTAGCGGTGACTACAATGAGCAGTACTTC.

The chain has TRBV9 and TRBJ2-5, with D possibly TRBD1 on 5 matching bases. The end of the DNA aligns better with TRBJ2-7, so the J call may be wrong. Germline V gene data show CDR1 as SGDLS and CDR2 as YYNGEE. The CDR3 has 16 residues. The CDR3 sequence: CASSVGVRAGFREQYF. The CDR3 DNA sequence: TGTGCCAGCAGCGTAGGTGTAAGGGCAGGGTTTCGCGAGCAGTACTTC.

About this clonotype itself: Mismatch with germline at one junction end may stem from a read error. The chain recombines TRBV25-1 with TRBJ1-5; D is ambiguous. The germline gives CDR1 MGHDK, CDR2 SYGVNS. CDR3 length: 14 residues. The CDR3 region has the DNA TGTGCCAGCAGTGACATGGGAGCCAATCAGCTCCAGCATTTT. Translated: CASSDMGANQLQHF.

This clonotype was observed a handful of times. This chain links TRBV20-1 with TRBJ2-2, with TRBD1 matching over 9 bases. CDR1 and CDR2 (germline): DFQATT, SNEGSKA (reference sequence). The CDR3 is made up of 15 amino acids. Germline trimming cut 2 bases from V and 4 bases from J; bases unmatched to any gene: 5. CDR3 residues: CSARRDRAGTGELFF. In nucleotides, the CDR3 is TGCAGTGCTAGACGGGACAGGGCGGGCACCGGGGAGCTGTTTTTT.

This clonotype showed up just once. Written as DNA, the CDR3 is TGCGCCAGCGATGGCGTCTGGGAACCTAGTGGAAACAATGAGCAGTTCTTC. This sequence encodes CASDGVWEPSGNNEQFF. The V gene is TRBV5-1, the J gene TRBJ2-1; D not certain. This CDR3 spans 17 amino acids. The V end was cut by 7 bases, the J end by 5 bases, with 25 bases between. Germline CDR1 SGHRS, CDR2 YFSETQ.

This clonotype was seen a handful of times. The V call is TRBV27, the J call TRBJ1-1; 7 nucleotides agree with TRBD1. Germline V gene data show CDR1 as MNHEY and CDR2 as SMNVEV (reference sequence). This CDR3 is built from 14 residues. Trimming cost V 6 bases and J 1 base; bases outside gene matches: 5. CDR3 residues: CASRTGQQNTEAFF. As DNA, the CDR3 is TGTGCCAGCAGAACGGGACAGCAGAACACTGAAGCTTTCTTT.

This clonotype showed up many times. The chain employs TRBV5-1 and TRBJ2-7; D not resolved. The CDR3 has 12 amino acids. Germline assignment: CDR1 SGHRS and CDR2 YFSETQ. V was cut by 4 bases and J by 1 base, with 6 bases left in between. This CDR3 reads CASSTTSYEQYF. The CDR3 DNA reads as TGCGCCAGCAGCACCACTTCCTACGAGCAGTACTTC.

A word on this clonotype: At one end, the junction sequence differs from germline, possibly due to a read error. The chain employs TRBV25-1 and TRBJ1-1; 7 positions match TRBD1. The V gene's germline CDR1 is MGHDK and CDR2 SYGVNS. The CDR3 spans 14 residues. CDR3 protein: CAGSEDRVNTEAFF. CDR3 DNA sequence: TGTGCCGGCAGTGAAGACAGGGTGAACACTGAAGCTTTCTTT.

The genes are TRBV12-3 or TRBV12-4 and TRBJ2-1, with 7 bases identical to TRBD2. V shed 6 bases, J shed 10 bases, and the junction held 3 bases outside the gene matches. The CDR3 has 11 residues. CDR3 coding DNA: TGTGCCAGCAGGACCGGGGGGGAGCAGTTCTTC. As protein: CASRTGGEQFF.

Note on this clonotype: This probably arose from a read error, given a far larger clone one base away. The V call is TRBV28, the J call TRBJ2-5; a weak D match, TRBD2 (7 bases). The J call is doubtful: the DNA matches TRBJ2-1 better. The germline V gene has CDR1 MDHEN and CDR2 SYDVKM. CDR3 length: 13 amino acids. In DNA form, the CDR3 reads TGTGCCAGCAGTTTAACAGGGAGGGAGACCCAGTTCTTC. Translated: CASSLTGRETQFF.

The V call is TRBV28, the J call TRBJ2-7; 7 bases fit TRBD1. CDR3 size: 15 residues. J lost 0 bases, V lost 6 bases, and 8 bases had no gene match. Germline V lookup: CDR1 MDHEN, CDR2 SYDVKM. CDR3 amino acids: CASRSGQVSSYEQYF. CDR3 nucleotide sequence: TGTGCCAGCAGGAGTGGACAGGTGAGCTCCTACGAGCAGTACTTC. The full variable domain, with the rest looked up from reference TRBV28 and TRBJ2-7, is DVKVTQSSRYLVKRTGEKVFLECVQDMDHENMFWYRQDPGLGLRLIYFSYDVKMKEKGDIPEGYSVSREKKERFSLILESASTNQTSMYLCASRSGQVSSYEQYFGPGTRLTVT.

The rearrangement joins TRBV7-9 to TRBJ2-4; 7 bases agree with TRBD1. The J call is doubtful: the DNA matches TRBJ2-5 better. Germline V gene lookup returns CDR1 SEHNR and CDR2 FQNEAQ (reference sequence). The CDR3 runs 13 residues. CDR3 DNA: TGTGCCACCTCTGACAGGGCAAAAGAGACCCAGTACTTC. It yields the protein CATSDRAKETQYF.